These 12 T cell receptor beta chains were sequenced from one sample in a study of blood T cell repertoires in COVID-19. Assay used: immunoSEQ multiplex PCR; TCRdb lists only in-frame clones, some missing. The top ten hold roughly 4% of the sample, which has 20,000 to 30,000 clones, around 94% seen once. The sequenced material came from peripheral blood. Receptor source: a woman between 45 and 65 years old with active COVID-19.

The V call is TRBV19, the J call TRBJ2-5; weak D call: TRBD1 (5 bases). Trimming took off 6 bases at V and 5 bases at J, with 19 bases between the two ends. Germline-derived CDR1 and CDR2 are LNHDA and SQIVND (reference sequence). The CDR3 has 15 residues. This CDR3 reads CASRSLLGGAETQYF. Written as DNA, the CDR3 is TGTGCCAGTAGATCCCTCCTGGGTGGGGCTGAGACCCAGTACTTC.

The rearrangement links TRBV29-1 to TRBJ1-2; a possible D gene is TRBD1 (5 bases). Trimming pared 7 bases from V and 4 bases from J, leaving 10 bases between. The CDR3 runs 11 residues. Germline V gene data show CDR1 as SQVTM and CDR2 as ANQGSEA. The CDR3 DNA follows: TGCAGCGCATCGGGGGGCTATGGCTACACCTTC. Protein: CSASGGYGYTF.

The CDR3 coding sequence is TGCGCCAGCAGCCAAGACGGGCGGGCAGGGGGCAGGTCCGAGCAGTACTTC. This translates into CASSQDGRAGGRSEQYF. This sequence joins TRBV4-1 and TRBJ2-7, with 8 nucleotides matching TRBD1. CDR1 is MGHRA and CDR2 is YSYEKL in the germline V gene. The CDR3 length is 17 residues. V lost 0 bases, J lost 6 bases, and 13 bases stayed unmatched.

The chain uses TRBV28 and TRBJ1-5, with no clear D. Deletions cut 5 bases from V and 4 bases from J, with 9 bases between. This CDR3 contains 13 residues. The V gene's germline CDR1 is MDHEN and CDR2 SYDVKM. In DNA form, the CDR3 reads TGTGCCAGCAGTCGCTACAGAAATCAGCCCCAGCATTTT. It specifies CASSRYRNQPQHF.

The chain uses TRBV11-2 and TRBJ2-3, with TRBD2 matching 7 bases. This CDR3 is built from 15 residues. The V and J ends lost 5 bases and 4 bases, in that order; junction bases with no gene match: 9. In germline, CDR1 is SGHAT, CDR2 FQNNGV. The CDR3 DNA follows: TGTGCCAGCAGCCGAGCGGGAATGTTGCCAGATACGCAGTATTTT. It specifies CASSRAGMLPDTQYF.

As DNA, the CDR3 is TGCGCCAGCAGCTTGAATGAGCGGGAGTTTGAGACCCAGTACTTC. It translates to CASSLNEREFETQYF. The rearrangement uses TRBV5-1 and TRBJ2-5; 8 nucleotides match TRBD2. The V gene end was trimmed by 1 base and the J gene end by 5 bases; junction bases not matched to a gene: 7. Germline CDR1 reads SGHRS; CDR2 reads YFSETQ. The CDR3 contains 15 residues.

The chain couples TRBV5-1 to TRBJ2-7; D perhaps matches TRBD1 (5 bases). CDR1 is SGHRS and CDR2 is YFSETQ in the germline V gene. V was clipped by 3 bases and J by 5 bases, with 18 bases between them. CDR3 length equals 15 residues. The CDR3 reads CASSSQTGAWDEQYF. As DNA, the CDR3 is TGCGCCAGCAGCTCGCAAACAGGTGCATGGGACGAGCAGTACTTC.

V and J are TRBV18 and TRBJ2-3; D remains ambiguous. Germline assignment: CDR1 KGHSH and CDR2 LQKENI. This CDR3 contains 14 residues. Trimming pared 2 bases from V and 5 bases from J, leaving 11 bases between. CDR3: CASSPRLVGDTQYF. Written as DNA, the CDR3 is TGTGCCAGCTCACCAAGGCTAGTCGGAGATACGCAGTATTTT.

The chain couples TRBV6-5 to TRBJ1-6; D may be TRBD1 (6 bases). Trimming took off 6 bases at V and 10 bases at J, with 16 bases between the two ends. Per the germline V gene, CDR1 is MNHEY and CDR2 is SVGAGI. CDR3 length: 14 residues. The CDR3 DNA sequence: TGTGCCAGCAGATTCTCCGGGACACACTCACCCCTCCACTTT. Translated: CASRFSGTHSPLHF.

This clone was recorded a few times. The chain employs TRBV3-1 (or the pseudogene TRBV3-2) and TRBJ2-3; 8 bases line up with TRBD1. Per the germline V gene, CDR1 is LGHDT and CDR2 is YNNKEL (reference sequence). The length of the CDR3 is 15 residues. Losses at the gene ends were 4 bases for V and 6 bases for J; bases not matched to a gene: 9. CDR3: CASSPLQGAGDTQYF. CDR3 sequence (DNA): TGTGCCAGCAGCCCACTGCAGGGGGCGGGGGATACGCAGTATTTT.

The CDR3: CAISGGGASDTQYF. DNA for the CDR3: TGTGCCATCAGTGGTGGGGGGGCATCAGATACGCAGTATTTT. V gene TRBV10-3 combines with J gene TRBJ2-3; perhaps TRBD2 as D (7 bases). CDR1 and CDR2 (germline): ENHRY, SYGVKD. The CDR3 is 14 amino acids. Trimming removed 4 bases at V and 4 bases at J, with 12 bases between.

J is TRBJ2-7 and V is TRBV5-8; TRBD1 matches 7 bases. Trimming took 4 bases from V and 2 from J; bases not matched to a gene: 9. This CDR3 spans 15 amino acids. Germline V gene sequence: CDR1 SGHTS, CDR2 YDEGEE. In DNA form, the CDR3 reads TGTGCCAGCAGCCTCAGGACAGGAGCAACCTACGAGCAGTACTTC. It is translated as CASSLRTGATYEQYF.